What follows are 9 T cell receptor beta chains derived from one specimen sequenced in a study of T cells in women clearing cervical HPV infection. Some clones are missing from TCRdb's copy, which holds only in-frame ones; the method was immunoSEQ multiplex PCR. The sample table sets out some 37,000 clones. The source material was blood buffy coat. These receptors came from a woman aged 18-70 years with a cervical HPV16 infection that either progressed to CIN3+ or cleared (not recorded which).

To note about this clone: The CDR3 extends 3 residues past the end of the read, so its final part is completed from the germline J gene. This rearrangement joins TRBV5-5 to TRBJ1-2; unclear D gene. This CDR3 is 14 amino acids long. Trimming stripped 3 bases from V and 2 bases from J, with 11 bases between. Germline loops: CDR1 SGHKS, CDR2 YYEKEE (reference sequence). The CDR3: CASSSTDRNYGYTF. The sequenced CDR3 bases are TGTGCCAGCAGCTCAACAGATAGGAACTATGGC.

On this clone: The read ends 3 residues shy of where the CDR3 ends; the end is completed using the germline J gene. This chain connects TRBV5-6 to TRBJ1-5; TRBD1 agrees at 7 bases. The CDR3 is 14 residues long. Germline-derived CDR1 and CDR2 are SGHDT and YYEEEE. V shed 2 bases, J shed 4 bases, and the junction held 3 bases outside the gene matches. The chain's CDR3 is CASSFMTGNQPQHF. The sequenced CDR3 bases are TGTGCCAGCAGCTTCATGACAGGGAATCAGCCC. Combining the CDR3 with reference TRBV5-6 and TRBJ1-5 gives the whole variable domain DAGVTQSPTHLIKTRGQQVTLRCSPKSGHDTVSWYQQALGQGPQFIFQYYEEEERQRGNFPDRFSGHQFPNYSSELNVNALLLGDSALYLCASSFMTGNQPQHFGDGTRLSIL.

Remarks on this clone: The observed sequence ends 3 residues before the CDR3 terminus, with the missing tail filled in from the germline J gene. The same CDR3 also results from other DNA sequences found in this sample. The chain employs TRBV7-9 and TRBJ1-5; possible D gene TRBD1, 6 bases. Germline CDR1 and CDR2: SEHNR and FQNEAQ (reference sequence). The CDR3 sequence is 14 residues long. Between the trimmed V and J ends, which lost 6 bases and 3 bases, there was a span of 12 bases. This CDR3 reads CASSFTGNNQPQHF. CDR3 DNA (partial): TGTGCCAGCAGTTTTACAGGGAACAATCAGCCC.

As regards this clone: Its ends do not fully match the called genes, so a read error is possible. This CDR3 reads CASSLAANTGELFF. CDR3 DNA (partial): TGTGCTAGCAGCTTGGCGGCGAACACCGGGGAG. The V and J genes are TRBV7-7 and TRBJ2-2; unclear D gene. The read finishes 3 residues shy of the CDR3 end, and the germline J gene is used to complete it. CDR3 length equals 14 residues. Germline assignment: CDR1 SSHAT and CDR2 FNYEAQ (reference sequence).

Comments on this clone: One end of the junction does not line up with germline, which may come from a read error. The sequence runs out 3 residues before the end of the CDR3; the remainder is reconstructed from the germline J gene. This chain uses TRBV4-2 with TRBJ2-3; tentative D call: TRBD2 (6 bases). The CDR3 spans 15 residues. CDR1 is LGHNA and CDR2 is YNFKEQ in the germline V gene. The sequenced part of the CDR3 DNA is TGCGCCAGCAGCCAGGGCCGTTGGGGGGCAGATACG. Protein: CASSQGRWGADT. The whole CDR3 sequence is CASSQGRWGADTQYF.

Remarks on this clone: The read terminates 3 residues before the CDR3 end, so the remaining end is supplied by the germline J gene. The V call is TRBV20-1, the J call TRBJ2-2; 8 bases align to TRBD1. Germline CDR1 DFQATT, CDR2 SNEGSKA (reference sequence). The CDR3 loop spans 16 amino acids. V shed 0 bases, J shed 3 bases, and the junction held 6 bases outside the gene matches. CDR3 sequence: CSARDGGTGDTGELFF. The part of the CDR3 DNA that was read is TGCAGTGCTAGAGATGGCGGGACAGGAGACACCGGGGAG.

Concerning this clone itself: The sequence runs out 3 residues before the end of the CDR3; the remainder is reconstructed from the germline J gene. The chain has TRBV12-3 or TRBV12-4 and TRBJ2-1; D unresolved. The V and J ends lost 1 base and 6 bases respectively, with 4 bases between them. The CDR3 is 12 residues long. The sequenced CDR3 bases are TGTGCCAGCAGTTTAGGCAGCAATGAG. It yields the protein CASSLGSNE. The whole CDR3 region reads CASSLGSNEQFF.

On this clone: The CDR3 end is not reached by the read, which stops 3 residues before it; the germline J gene fills it in. The chain joins TRBV5-1 to TRBJ2-1; 7 positions agree with TRBD2. The CDR3 is 15 amino acids. The V gene end was trimmed by 4 bases and the J gene end by 0 bases; junction bases not matched to a gene: 4. Germline V lookup: CDR1 SGHRS, CDR2 YFSETQ. The CDR3 loop reads CASSPTGGSYNEQFF. The covered CDR3 bases are TGCGCCAGCAGCCCGACGGGGGGCTCCTACAATGAG.

As concerns this clone: The read terminates 3 residues before the CDR3 end, so the remaining end is supplied by the germline J gene. The chain couples TRBV29-1 to TRBJ2-7; the match to TRBD2 covers 13 bases. V shed 1 base and J 4 bases; nucleotides not matched to a gene: 4. Looked up from germline, CDR1 is SQVTM and CDR2 is ANQGSEA. This CDR3 spans 15 amino acids. The CDR3 sequence: CSVEGLAGGRYEQYF. The part of the CDR3 DNA that was read is TGCAGCGTTGAAGGACTAGCGGGGGGCAGGTACGAG.